This T cell receptor beta chain was recorded in a study of blood T cells in healthy people across ages. A second PCR of 7 to 11 cycles used a sample-barcoded 5' primer and a J-beta primer mix. Researchers report that a template-switch adaptor with 12 random nucleotides tagged each cDNA molecule. Paired-end reads containing CDR3 totaled no fewer than 2.5 million for each sample. TCRdb redid the calling of the 5' RACE reads with MiXCR, one entry per CDR3 protein. This table has approximately 2,000,000 distinct CDR3 sequences, about 39% appearing once. Germline values: CDR1 DFQATT, CDR2 SNEGSKA (reference sequence). V trimming: 2 bases; J trimming: 6 bases; junction bases outside the gene matches: 3. The CDR3 runs to 13 residues.

The sequence came from a human donor in good health. The chain employs TRBV20-1 and TRBJ1-1; TRBD1 agrees at 10 bases. The material sequenced was blood. The CDR3, as DNA: TGCAGTGCTAGACGGGACAGGGGTTCTGAAGCTTTCTTT. It is translated as CSARRDRGSEAFF.